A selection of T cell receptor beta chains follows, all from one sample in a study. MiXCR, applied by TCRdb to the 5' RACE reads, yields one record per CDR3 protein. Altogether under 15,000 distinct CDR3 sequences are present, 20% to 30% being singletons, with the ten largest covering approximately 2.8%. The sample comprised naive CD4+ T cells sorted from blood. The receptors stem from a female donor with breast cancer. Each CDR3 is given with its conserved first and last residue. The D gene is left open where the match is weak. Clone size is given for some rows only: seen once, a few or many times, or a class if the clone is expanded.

cdr3_nt: TGTGCCAGCAGTGAAGCGCTGCTCTTTAGCAATCAGCCCCAGCATTTT
cdr3_aa: CASSEALLFSNQPQHF
clone_size: many
d_call: -
v_call: TRBV6-1
j_call: TRBJ1-5

cdr3_nt: TGCAGTGCTAGCCCCGGGCTAGCGGGACACAATGAGCAGTTCTTC
cdr3_aa: CSASPGLAGHNEQFF
clone_size: many
d_call: TRBD2
v_call: TRBV20-1
j_call: TRBJ2-1

cdr3_nt: TGTGCCAGCAGCTCGGGACTAGCGGGAGGTACCGGGGAGCTGTTTTTT
cdr3_aa: CASSSGLAGGTGELFF
clone_size: -
d_call: TRBD2
v_call: TRBV11-2
j_call: TRBJ2-2

cdr3_nt: TGCAGTGCTAGCGGACAGACCATTAACACTGAAGCTTTCTTT
cdr3_aa: CSASGQTINTEAFF
clone_size: medium-sized
d_call: -
v_call: TRBV20-1
j_call: TRBJ1-1

cdr3_nt: TGTGCCAGCAGTAAGGGACAGACCTTGAACACTGAAGCTTTCTTT
cdr3_aa: CASSKGQTLNTEAFF
clone_size: -
d_call: TRBD1
v_call: TRBV25-1
j_call: TRBJ1-1

cdr3_nt: TGCGCCAGCAGCTCCCAACAGGGCTACAATGAGCAGTTCTTC
cdr3_aa: CASSSQQGYNEQFF
clone_size: many
d_call: -
v_call: TRBV5-1
j_call: TRBJ2-1

cdr3_nt: TGCAGTGCTAGGAGGAGATCCAACTATGGCTACACCTTC
cdr3_aa: CSARRRSNYGYTF
clone_size: many
d_call: -
v_call: TRBV20-1
j_call: TRBJ1-2

cdr3_nt: TGTGCCAGCAGCTTAGTCGGCGGGAGCACCTACAATGAGCAGTTCTTC
cdr3_aa: CASSLVGGSTYNEQFF
clone_size: many
d_call: TRBD2
v_call: TRBV7-6
j_call: TRBJ2-1

cdr3_nt: TGTGCCAGCAGCGTAAATAGCTGGACACCCTCTGGAAACACCATATATTTT
cdr3_aa: CASSVNSWTPSGNTIYF
clone_size: -
d_call: -
v_call: TRBV9
j_call: TRBJ1-3

cdr3_nt: TGTGCCATCAGCTCGGACAGGGTTAACACTGAAGCTTTCTTT
cdr3_aa: CAISSDRVNTEAFF
clone_size: -
d_call: TRBD1
v_call: TRBV10-3
j_call: TRBJ1-1

cdr3_nt: TGTGCCAGCAGCCAAGATTTGGTACGGGATTATTACAATGAGCAGTTCTTC
cdr3_aa: CASSQDLVRDYYNEQFF
clone_size: few
d_call: -
v_call: TRBV4-2
j_call: TRBJ2-1

cdr3_nt: TGCAGTGCGCAAGGCCCTAGCAATGGATACAATGAGCAGTTCTTC
cdr3_aa: CSAQGPSNGYNEQFF
clone_size: medium-sized
d_call: -
v_call: TRBV20-1
j_call: TRBJ2-1

cdr3_nt: TGTGCCAGCAGTTTCTTTGGGTCCGGAAACACCATATATTTT
cdr3_aa: CASSFFGSGNTIYF
clone_size: medium-sized
d_call: -
v_call: TRBV12-3/TRBV12-4
j_call: TRBJ1-3

cdr3_nt: TGTGCCAGCAGCGTAGAGGCCAGCCAAGGGACCCAGTACTTC
cdr3_aa: CASSVEASQGTQYF
clone_size: -
d_call: -
v_call: TRBV9
j_call: TRBJ2-5

cdr3_nt: TGTGCCACCAGCCCTCTCGCGGGAGCGGGTAAGAATGAGCAGTTCTTC
cdr3_aa: CATSPLAGAGKNEQFF
clone_size: -
d_call: TRBD2
v_call: TRBV7-8
j_call: TRBJ2-1

cdr3_nt: TGTGCCTGTCGGACTAGCGCGCCCTACAATGAGCAGTTCTTC
cdr3_aa: CACRTSAPYNEQFF
clone_size: many
d_call: TRBD2
v_call: TRBV30
j_call: TRBJ2-1

cdr3_nt: TGTGCCAGCAGCCAAGATGGAACCGGCTCCTACAATGAGCAGTTCTTC
cdr3_aa: CASSQDGTGSYNEQFF
clone_size: -
d_call: -
v_call: TRBV4-2
j_call: TRBJ2-1

cdr3_nt: TGTGCCAGCAGCGACCGGGGACTAGCTTTGGTCTATGAGCAGTTCTTC
cdr3_aa: CASSDRGLALVYEQFF
clone_size: medium-sized
d_call: TRBD2
v_call: TRBV9
j_call: TRBJ2-1

cdr3_nt: TGTGCCAGCAGCTTAGATTCAGCGGGACTCACAGATACGCAGTATTTT
cdr3_aa: CASSLDSAGLTDTQYF
clone_size: many
d_call: TRBD2
v_call: TRBV7-6
j_call: TRBJ2-3

cdr3_nt: TGCAGTGTGTCGGTCTATAGCCGGAATAACTATGGCTACACCTTC
cdr3_aa: CSVSVYSRNNYGYTF
clone_size: many
d_call: -
v_call: TRBV20-1
j_call: TRBJ1-2

cdr3_nt: TGCGCCAGCAGCTCTAAATTAACTAGCGGGAGTTCGCATGAGCAGTTCTTC
cdr3_aa: CASSSKLTSGSSHEQFF
clone_size: many
d_call: TRBD2
v_call: TRBV5-1
j_call: TRBJ2-1

cdr3_nt: TGTGCCAGCGGGCCCCGGACGCACTCCTACGAGCAGTACTTC
cdr3_aa: CASGPRTHSYEQYF
clone_size: few
d_call: -
v_call: TRBV2
j_call: TRBJ2-7

cdr3_nt: TGTGCCAGCAGCCCTGCGGACAGGTCCCTTTCTGAAGCTTTCTTT
cdr3_aa: CASSPADRSLSEAFF
clone_size: many
d_call: TRBD1
v_call: TRBV12-3/TRBV12-4
j_call: TRBJ1-1

cdr3_nt: TGTGCCACCAGCAGAGCTAACGGTCAGCCCCAGCATTTT
cdr3_aa: CATSRANGQPQHF
clone_size: medium-sized
d_call: -
v_call: TRBV15
j_call: TRBJ1-5

cdr3_nt: TGTGCCAGCAGTACGCCCTGGGAACTAGCGGGAAACTCTGGGGCCAACGTCCTGACTTTC
cdr3_aa: CASSTPWELAGNSGANVLTF
clone_size: -
d_call: TRBD2
v_call: TRBV6-5
j_call: TRBJ2-6

cdr3_nt: TGCAGCGTAGGGACTAGCGGGAATGAGCAGTTCTTC
cdr3_aa: CSVGTSGNEQFF
clone_size: many
d_call: TRBD2
v_call: TRBV29-1
j_call: TRBJ2-1

cdr3_nt: TGCGCCAGCAGCATGACAGGGGGCAAAGAGACCCAGTACTTC
cdr3_aa: CASSMTGGKETQYF
clone_size: medium-sized
d_call: TRBD1
v_call: TRBV5-1
j_call: TRBJ2-5

cdr3_nt: TGCGCCAGCACCTCCGACCACATCACAGATACGCAGTATTTT
cdr3_aa: CASTSDHITDTQYF
clone_size: -
d_call: -
v_call: TRBV5-1
j_call: TRBJ2-3

cdr3_nt: TGCGCCAGCAGCCCCCGGACAGAACTAGAGACCCAGTACTTC
cdr3_aa: CASSPRTELETQYF
clone_size: many
d_call: -
v_call: TRBV5-1
j_call: TRBJ2-5

cdr3_nt: TGTGCCAGTAGTATTCGGCCCGCAGGGAGGACTAACTATGGCTACACCTTC
cdr3_aa: CASSIRPAGRTNYGYTF
clone_size: once
d_call: -
v_call: TRBV19
j_call: TRBJ1-2

cdr3_nt: TGCAGTGCTCCCTACAGGGAGTACGAGCAGTACTTC
cdr3_aa: CSAPYREYEQYF
clone_size: medium-sized
d_call: -
v_call: TRBV20-1
j_call: TRBJ2-7

cdr3_nt: TGTGCCATCAGTGGGGAGATATCCCTGAGAGAGCAGTACTTC
cdr3_aa: CAISGEISLREQYF
clone_size: many
d_call: -
v_call: TRBV10-3
j_call: TRBJ2-7

cdr3_nt: TGCGCCAGCGGGGGGAACAGGGGAGCGAACACTGAAGCTTTCTTT
cdr3_aa: CASGGNRGANTEAFF
clone_size: many
d_call: TRBD1
v_call: TRBV5-1
j_call: TRBJ1-1

cdr3_nt: TGTGCCAGCAGCGTAGCGCAGGGGAGCAACGAGCAGTACTTC
cdr3_aa: CASSVAQGSNEQYF
clone_size: many
d_call: -
v_call: TRBV9
j_call: TRBJ2-7

cdr3_nt: TGTGCCAGCAGCGTAAGCGCGGGTTCACCCCTCCACTTT
cdr3_aa: CASSVSAGSPLHF
clone_size: many
d_call: -
v_call: TRBV9
j_call: TRBJ1-6

cdr3_nt: TGTGCCAGCACCCTCTTGTCTGCCGGCGGCACCATATATTTT
cdr3_aa: CASTLLSAGGTIYF
clone_size: many
d_call: -
v_call: TRBV3-1
j_call: TRBJ1-3

cdr3_nt: TGTGCCAGCACTACCGGGTGGGGGGGGCGTCAAGAGCAGTTCTTC
cdr3_aa: CASTTGWGGRQEQFF
clone_size: many
d_call: -
v_call: TRBV12-3/TRBV12-4
j_call: TRBJ2-1

cdr3_nt: TGTGCCAGCAGTTACGGGGTAGCGGGAGGTTACAATGAGCAGTTCTTC
cdr3_aa: CASSYGVAGGYNEQFF
clone_size: medium-sized
d_call: TRBD2
v_call: TRBV6-2/TRBV6-3
j_call: TRBJ2-1

cdr3_nt: TGTGCCAGCATCCACCGGAGCGGGGCTTGGGAGCAGTTCTTC
cdr3_aa: CASIHRSGAWEQFF
clone_size: many
d_call: TRBD2
v_call: TRBV5-5
j_call: TRBJ2-1

cdr3_nt: TGCAGTGCGCAGCAGGGGAGCAACGAGCAGTACTTC
cdr3_aa: CSAQQGSNEQYF
clone_size: few
d_call: -
v_call: TRBV20-1
j_call: TRBJ2-7

cdr3_nt: TGTACCAGCAGTTCCTCCCAGGGGCTCCTAGTCAAAAACATTCAGTACTTC
cdr3_aa: CTSSSSQGLLVKNIQYF
clone_size: -
d_call: -
v_call: TRBV6-6
j_call: TRBJ2-4

cdr3_nt: TGTGCCAGCTCCACCCGAGCGGGGGGGAAACACAAGCAGCACTTC
cdr3_aa: CASSTRAGGKHKQHF
clone_size: -
d_call: TRBD2
v_call: TRBV18
j_call: TRBJ2-7

cdr3_nt: TGTGCCAGCAGCAACAAGCCGGGACAGGGGCCTAATTCACCCCTCCACTTT
cdr3_aa: CASSNKPGQGPNSPLHF
clone_size: few
d_call: TRBD1
v_call: TRBV6-6
j_call: TRBJ1-6

cdr3_nt: TGCAGTGCTAGAAACCGGGAAACTAGCACAGATACGCAGTATTTT
cdr3_aa: CSARNRETSTDTQYF
clone_size: many
d_call: -
v_call: TRBV20-1
j_call: TRBJ2-3

cdr3_nt: TGTGCCAGCAGCCAACGAGTTAACACTGAAGCTTTCTTT
cdr3_aa: CASSQRVNTEAFF
clone_size: -
d_call: -
v_call: TRBV3-1
j_call: TRBJ1-1

cdr3_nt: TGTGCCAGCAGTTTAGGAGGGATTCGGCCCCAGCATTTT
cdr3_aa: CASSLGGIRPQHF
clone_size: medium-sized
d_call: -
v_call: TRBV12-3/TRBV12-4
j_call: TRBJ1-5

cdr3_nt: TGTGCCAGCAGCGCAGACGTCTCCTACGAGCAGTACTTC
cdr3_aa: CASSADVSYEQYF
clone_size: few
d_call: -
v_call: TRBV2
j_call: TRBJ2-7

cdr3_nt: TGCGCCAGCAGCCAAAACCAGGCTTTTCCCTACGAGCAGTACTTC
cdr3_aa: CASSQNQAFPYEQYF
clone_size: many
d_call: -
v_call: TRBV4-1
j_call: TRBJ2-7

cdr3_nt: TGCAGCGTTGAAGCCGGCCTGGCGAATACTGAAGCTTTCTTT
cdr3_aa: CSVEAGLANTEAFF
clone_size: few
d_call: -
v_call: TRBV29-1
j_call: TRBJ1-1

cdr3_nt: TGCAGTGCCAGATACGGGACGCCGAGGTCCTACGAGCAGTACTTC
cdr3_aa: CSARYGTPRSYEQYF
clone_size: medium-sized
d_call: -
v_call: TRBV20-1
j_call: TRBJ2-7

cdr3_nt: TGTGCCAGCAGCTTAGGGGAAGCCAGGGGATCCTACGAGCAGTACTTC
cdr3_aa: CASSLGEARGSYEQYF
clone_size: few
d_call: -
v_call: TRBV7-2
j_call: TRBJ2-7

cdr3_nt: TGTGCCAGCATACCTGGACCGGCCCTAGCCAAAAACATTCAGTACTTC
cdr3_aa: CASIPGPALAKNIQYF
clone_size: medium-sized
d_call: -
v_call: TRBV6-6
j_call: TRBJ2-4

cdr3_nt: TGTGCCACCAGCACTACTTCGGGGAACCCAGTTTACGAGCAGTACTTC
cdr3_aa: CATSTTSGNPVYEQYF
clone_size: medium-sized
d_call: -
v_call: TRBV15
j_call: TRBJ2-7